The rows below give T cell receptor beta chains drawn from one sample of a study. TCRdb itself ran the RT-PCR reads through MiXCR, one entry per CDR3 protein. The sample comprises hundreds of thousands of distinct CDR3 sequences, 13% to 15% of which are singletons, and roughly 3.6% rests with the top ten. The source material was memory CD4+ T cells from blood. Receptors originate from a female donor in good health, serving as a healthy control. The CDR3 runs from the conserved cysteine through the conserved F or W. Each record gives: clone size, J gene, D gene, V gene, CDR3 DNA, CDR3 protein. A D gene is named only where the DNA matches it firmly. Clone size is shown for a subset of rows, as once, few, many or a class of expanded clone.

few | TRBJ2-3 | TRBD2 | TRBV5-1 | TGCGCCAGCAACCCTTTGGCGGGAGGGGCAGATACGCAGTATTTT | CASNPLAGGADTQYF
few | TRBJ1-3 | - | TRBV7-8 | TGTGCCAGCAGCTTCGGGCAGGCGAGCTCTGGAAACACCATATATTTT | CASSFGQASSGNTIYF
many | TRBJ2-7 | TRBD2 | TRBV5-1 | TGCGCCAGCAGCTTGGATTCGGGAGGCTCCTACGAGCAGTACTTC | CASSLDSGGSYEQYF
- | TRBJ1-1 | - | TRBV28 | TGTGCCAGCAGTTTACCTCCACAGGGCTGGTGGACTGAAGCTTTCTTT | CASSLPPQGWWTEAFF
few | TRBJ2-6 | - | TRBV18 | TGTGCCAGCTCACCACGGTCCGCCTCGGAGATCTCTGGGGCCAACGTCCTGACTTTC | CASSPRSASEISGANVLTF
- | TRBJ2-5 | TRBD2 | TRBV27 | TGTGCCAGCAGTTTGAACGGGAGGGGAGAGACCCAGTACTTC | CASSLNGRGETQYF
- | TRBJ1-5 | - | TRBV7-2 | TGTGCCAGCAGCGTTCAGAGGGGAAACAGTCAGCCCCAGCATTTT | CASSVQRGNSQPQHF
many | TRBJ2-5 | - | TRBV5-1 | TGTGCCAGCAGCTTAGACGGACAAGAGACCCAGTACTTC | CASSLDGQETQYF
many | TRBJ2-1 | - | TRBV20-1 | TGCAGTGCTAGAGTTAGCGTTGATGAGCAGTTCTTC | CSARVSVDEQFF
few | TRBJ1-5 | - | TRBV7-2 | TGTGCCAGCAGCTTAGGCACAGGGTCTGGGCAGCCCCAGCATTTT | CASSLGTGSGQPQHF
many | TRBJ2-3 | - | TRBV5-1 | TGCGCCAGCAGCCAAGGGGGTAGCGCAGATACGCAGTATTTT | CASSQGGSADTQYF
many | TRBJ2-5 | TRBD2 | TRBV29-1 | TGCAGCGCCCGCTCTATAGGACTAGCGGCTGGTGAGACCCAGTACTTC | CSARSIGLAAGETQYF
- | TRBJ2-2 | TRBD2 | TRBV2 | TGTGCCAGCAGTAATAGCGGGAGTCGGACCGGGGAGCTGTTTTTT | CASSNSGSRTGELFF
- | TRBJ1-3 | - | TRBV5-1 | TGCGCCAGCAGCTCCGACCCCCAAGGAGTCTCTGGAAACACCATATATTTT | CASSSDPQGVSGNTIYF
- | TRBJ2-6 | - | TRBV5-6 | TGTGCCAGCAGCTTGGCAGGGCCTACTGGGGCCAACGTCCTGACTTTC | CASSLAGPTGANVLTF
many | TRBJ2-7 | TRBD1 | TRBV20-1 | TGCAGTGCTAGGGTGGACAGGTCTCACGAGCAGTACTTC | CSARVDRSHEQYF
many | TRBJ1-2 | - | TRBV12-3/TRBV12-4 | TGTGCCAGCGCCAGACAGGCTAACTATGGCTACACCTTC | CASARQANYGYTF
few | TRBJ1-1 | - | TRBV7-2 | TGTGCCAGCAGCTTAGGGGGGCTTCAGAACACTGAAGCTTTCTTT | CASSLGGLQNTEAFF
- | TRBJ2-3 | TRBD1 | TRBV5-1 | TGCGCCAGCAGCTTGAGGGACAGGGGACCTCCTAGCACAGATACGCAGTATTTT | CASSLRDRGPPSTDTQYF
- | TRBJ2-7 | TRBD2 | TRBV9 | TGTGCCAGCAGCGTAGAGGCGGGAGGGCCAAGAGAGCAGTACTTC | CASSVEAGGPREQYF
many | TRBJ2-7 | - | TRBV10-3 | TGTGCCATCAGTCGGGACACCTCCGGCGAGCAGTACTTC | CAISRDTSGEQYF
- | TRBJ2-5 | - | TRBV5-1 | TGCGCCAGCAGCTTAGCCCCCTCGGGGAACCTGGGGGAGACCCAGTACTTC | CASSLAPSGNLGETQYF
- | TRBJ2-5 | - | TRBV7-2 | TGTGCCAGCAGCACACGAGACGGGCGGATAGGGGAGACCCAGTACTTC | CASSTRDGRIGETQYF
many | TRBJ1-1 | - | TRBV12-3/TRBV12-4 | TGTGCCAGCAGGCTTAACAGTGACGGTGAAGCTTTCTTT | CASRLNSDGEAFF
many | TRBJ2-1 | TRBD2 | TRBV28 | TGTGCCAGCAGTTTGCCTAGCGGGAGGGGTGAGCAGTTCTTC | CASSLPSGRGEQFF
few | TRBJ1-1 | - | TRBV28 | TGTGCCAGTGGGTATGTAAAGACTGAAGCTTTCTTT | CASGYVKTEAFF
few | TRBJ1-1 | - | TRBV15 | TGTGCCACCAGCACGACGGCTGAGACTGAAGCTTTCTTT | CATSTTAETEAFF
- | TRBJ2-2 | - | TRBV7-2 | TGTGCCAGCAGCCGAGGAGACCGTACCGGGGAGCTGTTTTTT | CASSRGDRTGELFF
few | TRBJ2-3 | TRBD2 | TRBV7-2 | TGTGCCAGCAGCTTAGCCTCAGCGGGAGGGGGAGCAGATACGCAGTATTTT | CASSLASAGGGADTQYF
many | TRBJ2-3 | TRBD2 | TRBV7-2 | TGTGCCAGCAGCTTAGACGGGGGGGCAGATACGCAGTATTTT | CASSLDGGADTQYF
few | TRBJ2-7 | TRBD1 | TRBV20-1 | TGCAGTGCTAGAGTAGCAGGGGGCGCCTACGAGCAGTACTTC | CSARVAGGAYEQYF
- | TRBJ2-3 | - | TRBV7-3 | TGTGCCAGCAGCTCGGACCATTCCGATACGCAGTATTTT | CASSSDHSDTQYF
many | TRBJ1-2 | TRBD1 | TRBV7-2 | TGTGCCAGCAGCTTAGGCGGGCAGGGGGCTCGCTACACCTTC | CASSLGGQGARYTF
many | TRBJ2-7 | TRBD1 | TRBV12-3/TRBV12-4 | TGTGCCAGCAGTTTGGGACAGACCATCTACGAGCAGTACTTC | CASSLGQTIYEQYF
many | TRBJ2-3 | - | TRBV20-1 | TGCAGTGCTAGAGCGTCCAGGGGACTCACAGATACGCAGTATTTT | CSARASRGLTDTQYF
many | TRBJ2-6 | - | TRBV24-1 | TGTGCCACCAGTTTCGCTGGGGCCAACGTCCTGACTTTC | CATSFAGANVLTF
many | TRBJ2-7 | TRBD2 | TRBV6-5 | TGTGCCAGCAAAGTACTAGCGGGAGACTACGAGCAGTACTTC | CASKVLAGDYEQYF
- | TRBJ2-7 | - | TRBV6-2/TRBV6-3 | TGTGCCAGCAGTTACTCGGTAAAGGCAACCTACGAGCAGTACTTC | CASSYSVKATYEQYF
few | TRBJ2-2 | - | TRBV20-1 | TGCAGTGCTGGTCACCCGGGGGGCTACACCGGGGAGCTGTTTTTT | CSAGHPGGYTGELFF
few | TRBJ2-1 | TRBD2 | TRBV6-2/TRBV6-3 | TGTGCCAGCAGCCCTAGCGGGTTATACAATGAGCAGTTCTTC | CASSPSGLYNEQFF
many | TRBJ2-5 | TRBD2 | TRBV20-1 | TGCAGTGCTAGAGTGCTAGCGGGAGCCGTTACGGAGACCCAGTACTTC | CSARVLAGAVTETQYF
many | TRBJ2-7 | - | TRBV7-2 | TGTGCCAGCAGCTTAGTCTACGAGCAGTACTTC | CASSLVYEQYF
few | TRBJ2-1 | - | TRBV24-1 | TGTGCCACCAGTGGCTCCCAGGGCGGAATGTACAATGAGCAGTTCTTC | CATSGSQGGMYNEQFF
- | TRBJ1-6 | - | TRBV5-1 | TGCGCCAGCAGTGCCAGCTCCTATAATTCACCCCTCCACTTT | CASSASSYNSPLHF
- | TRBJ1-1 | - | TRBV7-9 | TGTGCCAGCAGCGGATTGAACAGGCGGGCGGTCACTGAAGCTTTCTTT | CASSGLNRRAVTEAFF
few | TRBJ1-1 | TRBD1 | TRBV12-3/TRBV12-4 | TGTGCCAGCAGGGGACAGGGCAAGAACACTGAAGCTTTCTTT | CASRGQGKNTEAFF
many | TRBJ2-5 | - | TRBV9 | TGTGCCAGCAGCCCCCAGATTGGAGGGGGCGGGACCCAGTACTTC | CASSPQIGGGGTQYF
few | TRBJ2-7 | TRBD2 | TRBV4-2 | TGTGCCAGCAGCCAAGTTGGGCTAGCGGGAGGATGGCACGAGCAGTACTTC | CASSQVGLAGGWHEQYF
- | TRBJ2-1 | - | TRBV20-1 | TGCAGTGGGTGGGGGGTTAACTACAATGAGCAGTTCTTC | CSGWGVNYNEQFF
few | TRBJ1-1 | - | TRBV9 | TGTGCCAGCAGCGTAGAAGGAGGGAGGCAAGCTGAAGCTTTCTTT | CASSVEGGRQAEAFF
few | TRBJ1-5 | - | TRBV10-3 | TGTGCCATCAGTGAGTCTCAGAACACCGGGGGCAATCAGCCCCAGCATTTT | CAISESQNTGGNQPQHF
many | TRBJ2-3 | - | TRBV12-3/TRBV12-4 | TGTGCCAGCAGTTTCACAGGGAGGACAGATACGCAGTATTTT | CASSFTGRTDTQYF
once | TRBJ2-2 | TRBD1 | TRBV5-1 | TGCGCCAGCAATACCGGGACAGGGGCGGTCGGGGAGCTGTTTTTT | CASNTGTGAVGELFF
many | TRBJ1-2 | - | TRBV5-1 | TGCGCCAGCAGCTTGGTTGGGGAAGGCTACACCTTC | CASSLVGEGYTF